In its sample, the clone carrying this TCR beta chain is medium-sized. Its specificity is unknown. As an off-target read in a library built for alpha chains, this beta chain has a frequency of little significance. With V trimmed by 4 bases and J by 4 bases, 3 bases remained unmatched. CDR3 length equals 14 residues. The germline CDR1 and CDR2 sequences are MNHEY and SMNVEV (reference sequence). The data are from a study of spatial heterogeneity in lung cancer. TCRdb ran MiXCR on the 5' RACE reads and lists one entry per CDR3 protein. This table holds 9,500 to 10,000 distinct CDR3 sequences, less than 7.5% found once. Time point meaning: sample taken at primary tumor resection. The donors were 72 patients with non-small cell lung cancer that was early-stage and untreated. Broader study findings: In tumors, expanded intratumoral alpha and beta TCR counts tracked mutation counts.

This receptor was taken from a male donor with early-stage non-small cell lung cancer. V usage is TRBV27 and J usage is TRBJ2-1; 8 positions match TRBD1. Sequenced material: lung tumor tissue, taken at surgery. For the CDR3, the DNA is TGTGCCAGCAGTTCCAGGACAGGGTACAATGAGCAGTTCTTC. Protein sequence: CASSSRTGYNEQFF.